Presented here are 29 T cell receptor beta chains from one specimen sequenced in a study of CD8 T cells in Susac syndrome. Reverse transcription used roughly 0.5 to 1 ug RNA and random hexamers. MiXCR was run by TCRdb on the immunoSEQ multiplex PCR reads, yielding one entry per CDR3 protein. The table lists 69,000 or so distinct CDR3 sequences, roughly 94% of them singletons, with 0.24% in the top ten. Input material: CD8+ T cells from PBMCs. These receptors were obtained from a human donor in good health.

This chain uses TRBV5-4 with TRBJ2-7; D perhaps matches TRBD2 (7 bases). The length of the CDR3 is 14 residues. Trimming shortened V by 1 base and J by 0 bases, and 8 bases separated the two germline ends. CDR1 is SGHNT, CDR2 YYREEE, per germline (reference sequence). The CDR3 region is CASSLRGASYEQYF. Here the CDR3 DNA reads TGTGCCAGCAGCTTGCGGGGGGCCTCCTACGAGCAGTACTTC. The full variable domain, its missing parts supplied by reference TRBV5-4 and TRBJ2-7, is ETGVTQSPTHLIKTRGQQVTLRCSSQSGHNTVSWYQQALGQGPQFIFQYYREEENGRGNFPPRFSGLQFPNYSSELNVNALELDDSALYLCASSLRGASYEQYFGPGTRLTVT.

The chain has TRBV28 and TRBJ2-7; D unresolved. The length of the CDR3 is 13 residues. V gave up 3 bases and J gave up 4 bases, with 10 bases separating them. Germline V gene lookup returns CDR1 MDHEN and CDR2 SYDVKM. The CDR3 coding sequence is TGTGCCAGCAGTTTCGGTCCGAGGTACGAGCAGTACTTC. Protein sequence: CASSFGPRYEQYF.

This chain joins TRBV11-2 and TRBJ2-5; no clear D. CDR1 and CDR2 (germline): SGHAT, FQNNGV. The CDR3 is made up of 20 amino acids. Trimming shortened V by 1 base and J by 0 bases, and 24 bases separated the two germline ends. The CDR3 region has the DNA TGTGCCAGCAGCTTAGTCCCTCGACACGCTCTACGCCGGCACCAAGAGACCCAGTACTTC. Amino acid sequence: CASSLVPRHALRRHQETQYF.

This clonotype was picked up one time. The V call is TRBV13, the J call TRBJ2-7; the D is unclear. V was pared by 5 bases and J by 4 bases, with 12 bases between. Germline assignment: CDR1 PRHDT and CDR2 FYEKMQ (reference sequence). The CDR3 consists of 13 residues. CDR3 in amino acids: CASSPGPGYEQYF. CDR3 DNA sequence: TGTGCCAGCAGCCCGGGTCCAGGTTACGAGCAGTACTTC.

The chain joins TRBV4-2 to TRBJ2-7, with 8 bases aligning to TRBD2. After removal of 1 base from V and 0 bases from J, the junction contained 5 bases not matched to a gene. The length of the CDR3 is 16 residues. Germline CDR1 LGHNA, CDR2 YNFKEQ. This CDR3 reads CASSQVDGGVSYEQYF. The CDR3 DNA sequence: TGTGCCAGCAGCCAAGTGGACGGGGGGGTCTCCTACGAGCAGTACTTC.

In this sample, this clonotype turned up once. The rearrangement uses TRBV13 and TRBJ1-5; D uncertain. CDR3 length: 14 residues. Trimming pared 0 bases from V and 9 bases from J, leaving 12 bases between. The germline gives CDR1 PRHDT, CDR2 FYEKMQ (reference sequence). The CDR3 DNA is TGTGCCAGCAGCTTAGGAGGTATCAAGGCGCCCCAGCATTTT. Amino acid sequence: CASSLGGIKAPQHF.

The J gene is TRBJ1-2, the V gene TRBV9; D is undetermined. V gave up 3 bases and J gave up 4 bases, with 10 bases separating them. CDR3 size: 13 residues. CDR1 is SGDLS and CDR2 is YYNGEE in the germline V gene. CDR3 bases: TGTGCCAGCAGCGATCAGACTCGCTATGGCTACACCTTC. Its protein is CASSDQTRYGYTF. Combining the CDR3 with reference TRBV9 and TRBJ1-2 gives the whole variable domain DSGVTQTPKHLITATGQRVTLRCSPRSGDLSVYWYQQSLDQGLQFLIQYYNGEERAKGNILERFSAQQFPDLHSELNLSSLELGDSALYFCASSDQTRYGYTFGSGTRLTVV.

The chain has TRBV20-1 and TRBJ2-3; D may be TRBD1 (6 bases). The V gene lost 6 bases and the J gene lost 6 bases, with 19 bases spanning the gap. Germline assignment: CDR1 DFQATT and CDR2 SNEGSKA (reference sequence). The CDR3 consists of 14 residues. In nucleotides, the CDR3 is TGCAGTGCAGAGACAGGCCAGTTGGCTGATACGCAGTATTTT. The encoded protein is CSAETGQLADTQYF.

The gene calls are TRBV7-9 and TRBJ2-6, with D uncertain. Germline V CDR1 and CDR2: SEHNR, FQNEAQ (reference sequence). V lost 5 bases and J lost 4, with 6 bases in between. There are 13 residues in the CDR3. CDR3 nucleotide sequence: TGTGCCAGCAGCCCCTTGGGGGCCAACGTCCTGACTTTC. Residues: CASSPLGANVLTF. The variable domain in full, with the rest retrieved from reference TRBV7-9 and TRBJ2-6, is DTGVSQNPRHKITKRGQNVTFRCDPISEHNRLYWYRQTLGQGPEFLTYFQNEAQLEKSRLLSDRFSAERPKGSFSTLEIQRTEQGDSAMYLCASSPLGANVLTFGAGSRLTVL.

This clonotype was recorded only once. The chain carries TRBV13 and TRBJ1-1, with unresolved D. In germline, CDR1 is PRHDT, CDR2 FYEKMQ (reference sequence). With 1 base removed from V and 8 bases from J, the gap between germline ends came to 5 bases. The CDR3 runs 11 residues. Written as DNA, the CDR3 is TGTGCCAGCAGCTTAGAAGGGGAAGCTTTCTTT. Amino acids: CASSLEGEAFF.

The chain carries TRBV6-2 or TRBV6-3 and TRBJ2-7; tentatively, D is TRBD2 (6 bases). From germline, CDR1 is MNHEY and CDR2 SVGEGT. This CDR3 region has 14 residues. V gave up 5 bases and J gave up 5 bases, with 16 bases separating them. DNA for the CDR3: TGTGCCAGCAGTCGTATAATGCGGGGAAACGAGCAGTACGTC. As protein: CASSRIMRGNEQYV.

This sequence joins TRBV27 and TRBJ1-2; D is uncertain. This CDR3 region has 14 residues. Germline assignment: CDR1 MNHEY and CDR2 SMNVEV (reference sequence). Trimming removed 3 bases at V and 4 bases at J, with 12 bases between. CDR3 loop: CASSFTDKVYGYTF. The DNA of the CDR3 is TGTGCCAGCAGTTTTACTGACAAAGTCTATGGCTACACCTTC.

This rearrangement joins TRBV7-8 to TRBJ2-1; possible D gene TRBD2, 6 bases. This CDR3 has 16 amino acids. V was trimmed by 1 base and J by 8 bases, leaving 18 bases between them. CDR1 and CDR2 from the germline V gene are SGHVS and FQNEAQ. Written as DNA, the CDR3 is TGTGCCAGCAGCTTAGTTAGAATGGGACTGCAGGATGAGCAGTTCTTC. It yields the protein CASSLVRMGLQDEQFF.

Comments on this clonotype: One end of the junction is discordant with germline, which a read error may explain. The chain recombines TRBV4-3 with TRBJ2-3; D unresolved. Germline values: CDR1 LGHNA, CDR2 YSLEER. The CDR3 consists of 13 residues. As DNA, the CDR3 is TGCGCCAGCAGCAAAGACGGCACAGATACGCAGTATTTT. Translation: CASSKDGTDTQYF.

The CDR3: CARPRTGQRLAAKNIQYF. In DNA, the CDR3 is TGCGCCCGCCCCCGGACAGGGCAACGCTTGGCGGCCAAAAACATTCAGTACTTC. The rearrangement links TRBV23-1 to TRBJ2-4; TRBD1 matches at 8 bases. TRBV23-1 is classed as an ORF, of uncertain function. This CDR3 contains 18 residues. V was clipped by 11 bases and J by 1 base; unmatched bases: 19.

This chain joins TRBV4-1 and TRBJ1-3, with 8 bases that match TRBD1. V shed 0 bases and J 2 bases; nucleotides not matched to a gene: 9. The CDR3 loop spans 18 amino acids. Germline V CDR1 and CDR2: MGHRA, YSYEKL. CDR3 protein: CASSQDRLQGAPGNTIYF. CDR3 in DNA: TGCGCCAGCAGCCAAGATCGACTCCAGGGGGCTCCTGGAAACACCATATATTTT.

The V call is TRBV13, the J call TRBJ1-1; D gene unclear. Germline-derived CDR1 and CDR2 are PRHDT and FYEKMQ (reference sequence). V was clipped by 0 bases and J by 10 bases, with 12 bases between them. This CDR3 has 13 residues. In DNA, the CDR3 is TGTGCCAGCAGCTTAGGGTCGGTGTCATTAGCTTTCTTT. It codes for CASSLGSVSLAFF.

A single count supports this clonotype. The rearrangement uses TRBV12-3 or TRBV12-4 and TRBJ2-7, with TRBD1 as a possible D gene (6 bases). V lost 5 bases and J lost 7, with 15 bases in between. The CDR3 has 13 amino acids. As DNA, the CDR3 is TGTGCCAGCAGTCCGGGACAAACGCGTGAGCAGTACGTC. Translation: CASSPGQTREQYV.

The rearrangement joins TRBV21-1 to TRBJ2-4; the listed D gene, TRBD1, was not tested against the DNA. TRBV21-1 is tagged as a pseudogene. The CDR3 consists of 15 residues. CDR3 DNA: TGTGCCAGCAGCCCGAAGGCAGGGGGCTTAAACATTCAGTACTTC. It specifies CASSPKAGGLNIQYF.

The count of this clonotype is one. The chain recombines TRBV27 with TRBJ2-1; no firm D call. Germline assignment: CDR1 MNHEY and CDR2 SMNVEV (reference sequence). The CDR3 covers 18 residues. The ends were cut back, 5 bases at V and 5 bases at J, with 25 bases in the middle. The DNA for the CDR3 is TGTGCCAGCAGTCCGCTCCCTCATACTACCGCAAGGGACAATGAGCAGTTCTTC. This translates into CASSPLPHTTARDNEQFF.

The chain has TRBV13 and TRBJ1-2; 7 bases agree with TRBD1. Germline V gene lookup returns CDR1 PRHDT and CDR2 FYEKMQ (reference sequence). The CDR3 totals 17 residues. Germline trimming cut 7 bases from V and 5 bases from J; bases unmatched to any gene: 19. CDR3 amino acids: CASKESRDSGPRYGYTF. Here the CDR3 DNA reads TGTGCCAGCAAGGAGTCCCGGGACAGTGGCCCGCGGTATGGCTACACCTTC.

The chain joins TRBV9 to TRBJ2-7; D may be TRBD1 (6 bases). Germline CDR1 and CDR2: SGDLS and YYNGEE. This CDR3 is 12 amino acids long. V lost 3 bases to trimming and J lost 5 bases, with 9 bases between them. Here the CDR3 DNA reads TGTGCCAGCAGCGGGACAGCCAACGAGCAGTACTTC. Amino acids: CASSGTANEQYF. Using reference TRBV9 and TRBJ2-7 for the parts outside the CDR3, the full variable domain is DSGVTQTPKHLITATGQRVTLRCSPRSGDLSVYWYQQSLDQGLQFLIQYYNGEERAKGNILERFSAQQFPDLHSELNLSSLELGDSALYFCASSGTANEQYFGPGTRLTVT.

The V call is TRBV24-1, the J call TRBJ2-1; possible D gene TRBD1, 5 bases. The germline V gene has CDR1 KGHDR and CDR2 SFDVKD. Trimming left V 4 bases short and J 2 bases short, with 8 bases between. The CDR3 consists of 14 residues. The CDR3 region is CATSDSGTYNEQFF. The CDR3 DNA reads TGTGCCACCAGTGACTCAGGGACCTACAATGAGCAGTTCTTC.

The chain employs TRBV20-1 and TRBJ2-5; D not certain. This CDR3 comprises 13 residues. Trimming removed 6 bases at V and 2 bases at J, with 13 bases between. Looked up from germline, CDR1 is DFQATT and CDR2 is SNEGSKA (reference sequence). This chain's CDR3 is CSAWNNPQETQYF. Here the CDR3 DNA reads TGCAGTGCGTGGAACAACCCTCAAGAGACCCAGTACTTC.

The chain carries TRBV3-1 and TRBJ1-1; the D gene is possibly TRBD1 (5 bases). The ends were cut back, 4 bases at V and 7 bases at J, with 13 bases in the middle. Germline CDR1 is LGHDT and CDR2 is YNNKEL (reference sequence). The CDR3 length is 13 residues. CDR3 protein: CASSPKSGDEAFF. The CDR3 bases are TGTGCCAGCAGCCCCAAATCGGGGGATGAAGCTTTCTTT.

The V gene is TRBV6-5, the J gene TRBJ2-5, with D perhaps given as TRBD1 or TRBD2 (5 bases each). The CDR3 loop spans 17 amino acids. The germline gives CDR1 MNHEY, CDR2 SVGAGI. Trimming pared 3 bases from V and 5 bases from J, leaving 22 bases between. CDR3 sequence reads: CASSYSFGAGRRETQYF. The CDR3 DNA sequence: TGTGCCAGCAGTTATAGCTTTGGGGCGGGTCGGAGGGAGACCCAGTACTTC.

The chain recombines TRBV10-3 with TRBJ2-1; D might be TRBD2 (5 bases). Germline loops: CDR1 ENHRY, CDR2 SYGVKD. Trimming pared 2 bases from V and 5 bases from J, leaving 19 bases between. The CDR3 extends over 17 amino acids. CDR3 sequence reads: CAISEAGIAKINNEQFF. The CDR3 DNA is TGTGCCATCAGTGAGGCCGGGATTGCGAAGATTAACAATGAGCAGTTCTTC.

V gene TRBV12-5 combines with J gene TRBJ2-5; tentatively, D is TRBD1 (5 bases). The CDR3 has 13 residues. Trimming took off 6 bases at V and 5 bases at J, with 13 bases between the two ends. Germline loops: CDR1 LGHNT, CDR2 FRNRAP. Here the CDR3 reads CASGQGGVETQYF. The CDR3, as DNA: TGTGCTAGTGGCCAGGGTGGGGTGGAGACCCAGTACTTC.

This sequence joins TRBV12-3 or TRBV12-4 and TRBJ1-1; D is undetermined. Trimming removed 6 bases from V and 8 bases from J, with 16 bases in between. The CDR3 consists of 13 residues. DNA of the CDR3: TGTGCCAGCAGCCCCACCGGGCATAGGGAAGCTTTCTTT. Its translation: CASSPTGHREAFF.